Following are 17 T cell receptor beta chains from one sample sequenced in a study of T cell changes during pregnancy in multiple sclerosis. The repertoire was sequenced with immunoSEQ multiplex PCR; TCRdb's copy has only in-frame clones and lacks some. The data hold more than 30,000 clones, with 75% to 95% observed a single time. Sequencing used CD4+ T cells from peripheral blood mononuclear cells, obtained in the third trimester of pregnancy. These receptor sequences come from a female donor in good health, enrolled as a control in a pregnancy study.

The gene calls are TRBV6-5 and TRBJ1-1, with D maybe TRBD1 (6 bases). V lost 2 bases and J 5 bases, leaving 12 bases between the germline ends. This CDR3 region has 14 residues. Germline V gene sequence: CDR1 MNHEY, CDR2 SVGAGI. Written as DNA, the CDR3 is TGTGCCAGCAGTTACGGGGGGGCGGTGACTGAAGCTTTCTTT. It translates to CASSYGGAVTEAFF.

The CDR3 reads CASSFFRGNTIYF. In DNA, the CDR3 is TGTGCCAGCAGCTTTTTCCGGGGAAACACCATATATTTT. The rearrangement joins TRBV5-4 to TRBJ1-3; D gene uncertain. The germline V gene has CDR1 SGHNT and CDR2 YYREEE (reference sequence). The CDR3 is 13 residues long. Trimming took 2 bases from V and 4 from J, leaving 7 bases between them.

CDR3 sequence (DNA): TGCGCCAGCAGCCGGTTTGGGCCAGGGACTGAAGCTTTCTTT. Amino acid sequence: CASSRFGPGTEAFF. The chain recombines TRBV5-1 with TRBJ1-1, with TRBD1 as a possible D gene (5 bases). Germline-derived CDR1 and CDR2 are SGHRS and YFSETQ. V was pared by 4 bases and J by 5 bases, with 15 bases between. The CDR3 runs 14 residues.

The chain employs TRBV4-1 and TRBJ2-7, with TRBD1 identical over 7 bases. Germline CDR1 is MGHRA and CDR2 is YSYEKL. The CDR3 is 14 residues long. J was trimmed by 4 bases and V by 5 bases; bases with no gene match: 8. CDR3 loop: CASSSTGTAYEQYF. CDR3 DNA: TGCGCCAGCAGCAGCACCGGGACAGCTTACGAGCAGTACTTC.

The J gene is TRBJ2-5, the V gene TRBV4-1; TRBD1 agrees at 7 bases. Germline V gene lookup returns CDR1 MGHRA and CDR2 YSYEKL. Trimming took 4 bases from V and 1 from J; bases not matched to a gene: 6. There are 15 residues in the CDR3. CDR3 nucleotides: TGCGCCAGCAGCCCCCACGGGACAGCCCAAGAGACCCAGTACTTC. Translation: CASSPHGTAQETQYF.

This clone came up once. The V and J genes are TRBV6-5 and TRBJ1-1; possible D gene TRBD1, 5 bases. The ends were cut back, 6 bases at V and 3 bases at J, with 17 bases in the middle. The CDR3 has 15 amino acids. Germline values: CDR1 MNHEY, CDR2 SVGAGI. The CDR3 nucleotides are TGTGCCAGCAGCCGAAACCCGGGAGGGGACACTGAAGCTTTCTTT. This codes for CASSRNPGGDTEAFF.

CDR3: CASSELGTANSPLHF. CDR3 nucleotides: TGTGCCAGCAGTGAACTAGGGACAGCAAATTCACCCCTCCACTTT. J is TRBJ1-6 and V is TRBV6-1; 7 nucleotides line up with TRBD1. V lost 2 bases to trimming and J lost 7 bases; unmatched junction nucleotides: 5. The CDR3 loop spans 15 amino acids. Germline V CDR1 and CDR2: MNHNS, SASEGT.

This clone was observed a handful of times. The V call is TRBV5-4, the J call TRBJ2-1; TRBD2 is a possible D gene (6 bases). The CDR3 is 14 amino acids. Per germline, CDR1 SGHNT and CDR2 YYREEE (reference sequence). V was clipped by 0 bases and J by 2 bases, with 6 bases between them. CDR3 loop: CASSLGGAYNEQFF. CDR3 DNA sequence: TGTGCCAGCAGCTTGGGCGGGGCCTACAATGAGCAGTTCTTC. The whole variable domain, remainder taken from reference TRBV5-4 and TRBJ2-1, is ETGVTQSPTHLIKTRGQQVTLRCSSQSGHNTVSWYQQALGQGPQFIFQYYREEENGRGNFPPRFSGLQFPNYSSELNVNALELDDSALYLCASSLGGAYNEQFFGPGTRLTVL.

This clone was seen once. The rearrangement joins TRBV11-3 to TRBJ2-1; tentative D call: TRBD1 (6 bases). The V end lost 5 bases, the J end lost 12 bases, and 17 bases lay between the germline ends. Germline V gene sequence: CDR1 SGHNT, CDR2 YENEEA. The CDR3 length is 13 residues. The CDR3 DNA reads TGTGCCAGCAGCACCCTCCCAGGGGTAGCGCAGTTCTTC. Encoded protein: CASSTLPGVAQFF.

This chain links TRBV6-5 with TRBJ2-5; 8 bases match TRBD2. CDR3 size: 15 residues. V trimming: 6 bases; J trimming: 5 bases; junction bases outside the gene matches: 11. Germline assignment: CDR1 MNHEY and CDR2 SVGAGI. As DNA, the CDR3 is TGTGCCAGCAGAAAAGCGGGAGCCAACCGGGAGACCCAGTACTTC. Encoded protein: CASRKAGANRETQYF.

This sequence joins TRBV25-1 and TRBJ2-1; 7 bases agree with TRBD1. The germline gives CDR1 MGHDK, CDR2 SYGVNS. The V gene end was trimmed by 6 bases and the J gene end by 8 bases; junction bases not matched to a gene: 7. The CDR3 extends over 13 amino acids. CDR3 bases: TGTGCCAGCAGAGAACAGGGGTTCGATGAGCAGTTCTTC. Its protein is CASREQGFDEQFF.

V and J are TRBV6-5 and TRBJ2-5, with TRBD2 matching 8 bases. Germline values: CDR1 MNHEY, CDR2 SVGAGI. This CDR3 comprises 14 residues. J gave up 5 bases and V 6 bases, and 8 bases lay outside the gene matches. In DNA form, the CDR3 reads TGTGCCAGCAGCGCCGGGACTAGTCCGGAGACCCAGTACTTC. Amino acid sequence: CASSAGTSPETQYF.

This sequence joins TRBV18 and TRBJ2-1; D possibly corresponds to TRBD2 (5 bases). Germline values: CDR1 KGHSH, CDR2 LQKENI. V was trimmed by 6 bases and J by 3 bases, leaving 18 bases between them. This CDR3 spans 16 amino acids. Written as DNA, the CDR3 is TGTGCCAGCTCCCCCCAAGAGCGGCTCATCTACAATGAGCAGTTCTTC. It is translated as CASSPQERLIYNEQFF.

CDR3 nucleotide sequence: TGTGCCAGCAGTGTGCGAGGCGCGGGGACTGAAGCTTTCTTT. Protein sequence: CASSVRGAGTEAFF. This chain connects TRBV6-1 to TRBJ1-1; D is uncertain. The length of the CDR3 is 14 residues. Trimming removed 4 bases at V and 5 bases at J, with 14 bases between. The germline gives CDR1 MNHNS, CDR2 SASEGT.

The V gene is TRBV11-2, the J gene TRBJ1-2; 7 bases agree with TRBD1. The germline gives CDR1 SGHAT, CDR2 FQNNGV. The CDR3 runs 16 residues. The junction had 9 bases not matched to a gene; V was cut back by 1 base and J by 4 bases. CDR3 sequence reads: CASSLAGAGGFYGYTF. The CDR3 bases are TGTGCCAGCAGCTTAGCCGGGGCAGGGGGGTTCTATGGCTACACCTTC.

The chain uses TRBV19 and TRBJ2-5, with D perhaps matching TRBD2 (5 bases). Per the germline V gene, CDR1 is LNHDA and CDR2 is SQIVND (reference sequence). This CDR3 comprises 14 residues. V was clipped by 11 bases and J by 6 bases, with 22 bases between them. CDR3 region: CAVEGRAREKTQYF. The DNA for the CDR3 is TGTGCCGTAGAGGGAAGGGCACGTGAAAAGACCCAGTACTTC. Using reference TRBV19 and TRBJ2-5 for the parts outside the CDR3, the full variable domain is DGGITQSPKYLFRKEGQNVTLSCEQNLNHDAMYWYRQDPGQGLRLIYYSQIVNDFQKGDIAEGYSVSREKKESFPLTVTSAQKNPTAFYLCAVEGRAREKTQYFGPGTRLLVL.

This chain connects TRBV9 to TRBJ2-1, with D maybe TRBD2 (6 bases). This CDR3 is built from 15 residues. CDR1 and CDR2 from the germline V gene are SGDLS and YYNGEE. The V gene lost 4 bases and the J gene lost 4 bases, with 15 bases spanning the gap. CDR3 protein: CASSLGGGLYNEQFF. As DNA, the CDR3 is TGTGCCAGCAGCCTGGGAGGCGGGCTTTACAATGAGCAGTTCTTC.